The 19 T cell receptor beta chains below come from one sample, sequenced in a study of T cell responses to AZD1222 COVID-19 vaccine. TCRdb keeps only in-frame clones here, not all; method: immunoSEQ multiplex PCR. The sample has more than 95,000 clones; about 88% are singletons. This specimen consisted of peripheral blood, obtained on day 0 of AZD1222 vaccination. These receptors were collected from an adult in good health.

The chain combines TRBV9 with TRBJ2-2, with D possibly being TRBD2 (6 bases). V was shortened by 4 bases and J by 7 bases, with 11 bases between the two germline ends. The CDR3 loop spans 13 amino acids. CDR1 and CDR2 from the germline V gene are SGDLS and YYNGEE. The CDR3 region is CASSPGGFGELFF. In DNA, the CDR3 is TGTGCCAGCAGCCCAGGAGGGTTCGGGGAGCTGTTTTTT.

CDR3 bases: TGTGCCAGCAGCTTAGGTCAGGGCCCGGAGACCCAGTACTTC. Its protein is CASSLGQGPETQYF. This chain joins TRBV11-1 and TRBJ2-5, with a possible D match to TRBD1 (5 bases). CDR3 length equals 14 residues. Germline V gene sequence: CDR1 SGHAT, CDR2 FQDESV (reference sequence). V shed 1 base and J shed 5 bases, with 11 bases lying between them.

The chain employs TRBV6-5 and TRBJ1-3; no clear D. Trimming shortened V by 5 bases and J by 4 bases, and 12 bases separated the two germline ends. This CDR3 contains 14 residues. Germline-derived CDR1 and CDR2 are MNHEY and SVGAGI. Here the CDR3 reads CASSPPGGGNTIYF. The CDR3 DNA follows: TGTGCCAGCAGTCCACCCGGCGGAGGAAACACCATATATTTT.

This chain links TRBV9 with TRBJ1-6; D unclear. Trimming took 0 bases from V and 5 from J, leaving 9 bases between them. CDR3 length: 15 residues. Germline CDR1 is SGDLS and CDR2 is YYNGEE. The CDR3 bases are TGTGCCAGCAGCGTAGATGTTCAGGATAATTCACCCCTCCACTTT. Its translation is CASSVDVQDNSPLHF.

The V call is TRBV12-3 or TRBV12-4, the J call TRBJ1-1, with 7 bases identical to TRBD1. Losses at the gene ends were 10 bases for V and 6 bases for J; bases not matched to a gene: 5. This CDR3 region has 11 residues. The CDR3 protein is CATGQASEAFF. CDR3 bases: TGTGCCACCGGACAGGCCTCTGAAGCTTTCTTT.

The chain carries TRBV5-1 and TRBJ2-3, with 8 positions matching TRBD2. The CDR3 runs to 15 residues. Germline trimming cut 0 bases from V and 3 bases from J; bases unmatched to any gene: 3. Looked up from germline, CDR1 is SGHRS and CDR2 is YFSETQ. CDR3 nucleotides: TGCGCCAGCAGCTTGGGCGGGAGGAGGACAGATACGCAGTATTTT. This codes for CASSLGGRRTDTQYF.

The chain couples TRBV2 to TRBJ1-3, with a tentative D call TRBD1 (5 bases). The germline CDR1 and CDR2 sequences are SNHLY and FYNNEI. The CDR3 loop spans 16 amino acids. V was trimmed by 4 bases and J by 0 bases, leaving 13 bases between them. DNA of the CDR3: TGTGCCAGCAGTGCAGGGCCCGCTGACTCTGGAAACACCATATATTTT. Translation: CASSAGPADSGNTIYF. The full variable domain, in which reference TRBV2 and TRBJ1-3 provide the parts outside the CDR3, is EPEVTQTPSHQVTQMGQEVILRCVPISNHLYFYWYRQILGQKVEFLVSFYNNEISEKSEIFDDQFSVERPDGSNFTLKIRSTKLEDSAMYFCASSAGPADSGNTIYFGEGSWLTVV.

The table lists this clone with a count of one. V usage is TRBV7-8 and J usage is TRBJ2-2; 13 nucleotides line up with TRBD2. Germline CDR1 is SGHVS and CDR2 is FQNEAQ. This CDR3 is built from 19 residues. V gave up 2 bases and J gave up 0 bases; unmatched junction bases: 6. The DNA for the CDR3 is TGTGCCAGCAGCTTACTCGGGACTAGCGGGGCCGCGAACACCGGGGAGCTGTTTTTT. It translates to CASSLLGTSGAANTGELFF.

The chain uses TRBV25-1 and TRBJ1-4; D gene uncertain. The CDR3 extends over 16 amino acids. V dropped 6 bases and J dropped 5 bases, with 19 bases sitting between them. Germline CDR1 MGHDK, CDR2 SYGVNS. CDR3: CASRGSRPYSNEKLFF. CDR3 DNA sequence: TGTGCCAGCAGGGGATCCCGGCCCTACTCAAATGAAAAACTGTTTTTT. The complete variable domain, with remaining parts taken from reference TRBV25-1 and TRBJ1-4, reads EADIYQTPRYLVIGTGKKITLECSQTMGHDKMYWYQQDPGMELHLIHYSYGVNSTEKGDLSSESTVSRIRTEHFPLTLESARPSHTSQYLCASRGSRPYSNEKLFFGSGTQLSVL.

V usage is TRBV5-1 and J usage is TRBJ2-7; perhaps TRBD1 as D (7 bases). Germline-derived CDR1 and CDR2 are SGHRS and YFSETQ. V shed 4 bases and J shed 11 bases, with 13 bases lying between them. This CDR3 region has 11 residues. CDR3 in DNA: TGCGCCAGCAGCCGGGGGACAGATAAGTACTTC. Encoded protein: CASSRGTDKYF.

The chain carries TRBV30 and TRBJ1-5, with D unresolved. Germline V gene data show CDR1 as GTSNPN and CDR2 as SVGIG (reference sequence). V dropped 0 bases and J dropped 8 bases, with 5 bases sitting between them. The CDR3 extends over 11 amino acids. CDR3 in amino acids: CAWSVGEPQHF. In DNA, the CDR3 is TGTGCCTGGAGTGTCGGAGAGCCCCAGCATTTT. Full variable domain (remainder filled in from reference TRBV30 and TRBJ1-5): SQTIHQWPATLVQPVGSPLSLECTVEGTSNPNLYWYRQAAGRGLQLLFYSVGIGQISSEVPQNLSASRPQDRQFILSSKKLLLSDSGFYLCAWSVGEPQHFGDGTRLSIL.

This clone has only one observation. The rearrangement joins TRBV9 to TRBJ2-1; D possibly uses TRBD1 or TRBD2 (5 bases each). There are 15 residues in the CDR3. V was cut by 3 bases and J by 8 bases, with 18 bases left in between. From germline, CDR1 is SGDLS and CDR2 YYNGEE. CDR3 sequence reads: CASSERGGPFDEQFF. The CDR3 bases are TGTGCCAGCAGCGAGAGGGGCGGGCCCTTTGATGAGCAGTTCTTC.

This chain links TRBV29-1 with TRBJ2-1; D possibly corresponds to TRBD2 (5 bases). V lost 8 bases, J lost 6 bases, and 20 bases lay in between. The CDR3 loop spans 14 amino acids. The germline gives CDR1 SQVTM, CDR2 ANQGSEA. In DNA form, the CDR3 reads TGCAGCCTTCGGTTACCCCGGGGTCGCAATGAGCAGTTCTTC. It encodes CSLRLPRGRNEQFF.

The chain joins TRBV7-9 to TRBJ2-3, with D possibly called TRBD1 or TRBD2 (6 bases each). Trimming cost V 5 bases and J 1 base, with 19 bases left between them. The CDR3 is 17 residues long. The germline CDR1 and CDR2 sequences are SEHNR and FQNEAQ (reference sequence). CDR3 region: CASSLNSGGLGTDTQYF. CDR3 DNA: TGTGCCAGCAGCCTCAACTCTGGGGGGCTAGGCACAGATACGCAGTATTTT.

This clone showed up just once. V gene TRBV7-2 combines with J gene TRBJ2-3; tentatively, D is TRBD2 (6 bases). Germline V gene lookup returns CDR1 SGHTA and CDR2 FQGNSA. CDR3 size: 16 residues. Trimming shortened V by 1 base and J by 6 bases, and 17 bases separated the two germline ends. The CDR3 sequence: CASSLGSAGTVDTQYF. The CDR3 DNA reads TGTGCCAGCAGCTTAGGGTCCGCGGGGACGGTGGATACGCAGTATTTT.

The chain carries TRBV30 and TRBJ2-7, with 11 bases aligning to TRBD1. The germline CDR1 and CDR2 sequences are GTSNPN and SVGIG (reference sequence). The CDR3 covers 14 residues. J lost 4 bases, V lost 0 bases, and 2 bases had no gene match. The CDR3 DNA follows: TGTGCCTGGAGTGTTGGGACAGGGGGTTACGAGCAGTACTTC. Protein sequence: CAWSVGTGGYEQYF.

The chain uses TRBV6-2 or TRBV6-3 and TRBJ1-5; D ambiguous. Trimming cost V 2 bases and J 7 bases, with 12 bases left between them. Germline V gene data show CDR1 as MNHEY and CDR2 as SVGEGT. The CDR3 runs 14 residues. The CDR3 DNA reads TGTGCCAGCAGTTACGACGCGGGAGGGCAGCCCCAGCATTTT. The encoded protein is CASSYDAGGQPQHF.

This chain uses TRBV30 with TRBJ2-1; the match to TRBD1 covers 9 bases. The CDR3 is 15 residues long. The V and J ends lost 0 bases and 3 bases, in that order; junction bases with no gene match: 3. Germline V gene data show CDR1 as GTSNPN and CDR2 as SVGIG (reference sequence). The CDR3 here is CAWSVGTGSYNEQFF. The DNA of the CDR3 is TGTGCCTGGAGTGTAGGGACAGGGAGCTACAATGAGCAGTTCTTC. The full variable domain, rest sourced from reference TRBV30 and TRBJ2-1, is SQTIHQWPATLVQPVGSPLSLECTVEGTSNPNLYWYRQAAGRGLQLLFYSVGIGQISSEVPQNLSASRPQDRQFILSSKKLLLSDSGFYLCAWSVGTGSYNEQFFGPGTRLTVL.

The chain carries TRBV5-6 and TRBJ2-7; D ambiguous. The CDR3 totals 13 residues. The germline V and J ends were trimmed by 4 bases and 0 bases, with 8 bases remaining between them. The germline V gene encodes CDR1 SGHDT and CDR2 YYEEEE. As DNA, the CDR3 is TGTGCCAGCAGCCGGACGGTCTCCTACGAGCAGTACTTC. It yields the protein CASSRTVSYEQYF.